This T cell receptor (beta chain) came from a study of T cell repertoires in cytomegalovirus infection. As for the study in general: Both CMV infection and a matching HLA type were indicated by public TCR beta signatures.

General study results and limits: The ex vivo response was dominated by HLA-C-restricted CMV-specific TCR beta clonotypes.

From the reads, TCRdb called clonotypes with MiXCR, one entry per CDR3 protein. The sample holds some 120,000 distinct CDR3 sequences, around 10% seen once. V trimming: 0 bases; J trimming: 4 bases; junction bases outside the gene matches: 10. This CDR3 has 18 residues. Germline values: CDR1 SGHAT, CDR2 FQNNGV. Worth noting for this clonotype: No antigen is known for it.

The chain employs TRBV11-2 and TRBJ2-1; 9 bases agree with TRBD2. Sequenced: PBMCs, sequenced either directly or after in vitro stimulation (not recorded which). The TCR sequence derives from a human donor in good health (CMV status not recorded). Some clones in this sample may be carry-over from other donors' samples. The CDR3 nucleotides read TGTGCCAGCAGCTTAGATCCGTGGCGGGAGGGCGGGTACAATGAGCAGTTCTTC. It is translated as CASSLDPWREGGYNEQFF.